These T cell receptor beta chains were read from a single sample in a study of cytomegalovirus exposure and HLA in healthy donors. Assay used: immunoSEQ multiplex PCR; TCRdb lists only in-frame clones, some missing. Seen here are approximately 88,000 clones, 77% observed once, and the top ten hold around 6.6%. The specimen was PBMCs. These receptors originate from a man aged 50 or older in good health and CMV-seropositive. Both conserved end residues are part of each CDR3. The D gene is left open where the match is weak. A clone size is listed for some rows: how often the clone was seen (once, few, many), or a class if it is expanded.

D | size | J | V | DNA | CDR3
NA | NA | TRBJ2-5 | TRBV5-6 | TGTGCCAGCAGCCTGCTGGGGGGCCAAGAGACCCAGTACTTC | CASSLLGGQETQYF
NA | NA | TRBJ1-5 | TRBV30 | TGTGCCTGGAATACAGGGAGTAAGCCCCAGCATTTT | CAWNTGSKPQHF
TRBD2 | NA | TRBJ2-5 | TRBV13 | TGTGCCAGCACCAGGCCGGGAGGGGGGCAGACCCAGTACTTC | CASTRPGGGQTQYF
TRBD1 | NA | TRBJ2-7 | TRBV7-9 | TGTGCCAGCAGTCAGCGACAGGGGGCTGTCAACGAGCAGTACTTC | CASSQRQGAVNEQYF
NA | NA | TRBJ2-7 | TRBV14 | TGTGCCAGCAGCCAAAGGCGGGACAGCCGATTCTACGAGCAGTACTTC | CASSQRRDSRFYEQYF
NA | NA | TRBJ2-2 | TRBV6-5 | TGTGCCAGCAGTTATACAGGACAGTACACCGGGGAGCTGTTTTTT | CASSYTGQYTGELFF
NA | NA | TRBJ2-1 | TRBV27 | TGTGCCAGCAGTCCGGGGTCTTTTGAGCAGTTCTTC | CASSPGSFEQFF
NA | few | TRBJ2-3 | TRBV7-2 | TGTGCCAGCAGCTCTAGGGATACGCAGTATTTT | CASSSRDTQYF
NA | NA | TRBJ1-1 | TRBV6-5 | TGTGCCAGCAGTTACCCAGAGGGGGTGGAGTGGGCTGAAGCTTTCTTT | CASSYPEGVEWAEAFF
NA | NA | TRBJ2-1 | TRBV7-9 | TGTTCCAGCCTTTCCTCCTACAATGAGCAGTTCTTC | CSSLSSYNEQFF
NA | NA | TRBJ2-7 | TRBV6-5 | TGTGCCAGCAGTTACTCAACAGCGGGCGAGCAGTACTTC | CASSYSTAGEQYF
TRBD2 | NA | TRBJ2-7 | TRBV2 | TGTGCCAGCAGTGAAAGTAGCGGGGTAGCCTACGAGCAGTACTTC | CASSESSGVAYEQYF
TRBD2 | NA | TRBJ2-3 | TRBV19 | TGTGCCAGCGCTGGACTAGCGGGGGGCTCAGATACGCAGTATTTT | CASAGLAGGSDTQYF
TRBD2 | once | TRBJ2-5 | TRBV7-9 | TGTGCCAGCAGCTTACCCCTAGCGGGGGCCGAAGAGACCCAGTACTTC | CASSLPLAGAEETQYF
NA | NA | TRBJ2-7 | TRBV7-2 | TGTGCCAGCAGCTTAGATCAACAGAGCTCCTACGAGCAGTACTTC | CASSLDQQSSYEQYF
NA | NA | TRBJ1-3 | TRBV28 | TGTGCCAGCAGGTCTCCTCCTGGAAACACCATATATTTT | CASRSPPGNTIYF
NA | NA | TRBJ2-3 | TRBV10-3 | TGTGCCATCAGGTCCTTCGGGGGTCAGGCAGATACGCAGTATTTT | CAIRSFGGQADTQYF
TRBD1 | NA | TRBJ2-5 | TRBV9 | TGTGCCAGCAGCGCCTGGGACAGGGCAGACTCAGAGACCCAGTACTTC | CASSAWDRADSETQYF
NA | NA | TRBJ1-5 | TRBV30 | TGTGCCTGGAGTGGCCTCCCCGGGGGACCCCAGAATTTT | CAWSGLPGGPQNF